The text below deals with one T cell receptor (beta chain). Per the study methods: Amplification of reference gene primers provided the estimated nucleated cell counts. Assay: immunoSEQ multiplex PCR; the TCRdb copy retains only in-frame clones and omits some. V and J calls plus clone size are reproduced from that table; the DNA served to infer D and trimming. The sample includes 250,000 or so clones, 85% to 95% of them seen just once. This entry is derived from a study of blood T cell repertoires in COVID-19. In the study overall: Nucleic acid was either cDNA or gDNA, and it came from T cells, B-cell-depleted T cells, or PBMCs.

V lost 7 bases to trimming and J lost 2 bases; unmatched junction nucleotides: 8. The length of the CDR3 is 14 residues. The V gene's germline CDR1 is MNHEY and CDR2 SVGAGI. Sequencing used PBMCs or T cells enriched from blood (not recorded which). The chain uses TRBV6-5 and TRBJ2-7; 7 bases align to TRBD1. The clonotype originates from a man aged 40-55 years who had been exposed to COVID-19. This CDR3 reads CASTLQGITYEQYF. The CDR3 region has the DNA TGTGCCAGCACTTTACAGGGGATCACCTACGAGCAGTACTTC.